The clone carrying this T cell receptor beta chain showed up many times. Its antigen is not identified. This record comes from a study of CD8+CD57+ T cells in acquired aplastic anemia. Study background: Isolated CD4+ and CD8+ cells, once sorted, yielded DNA averaging around 3.3 ug. CD4+ cells from healthy donors averaged roughly 11 million reads.

V was clipped by 3 bases and J by 8 bases, with 17 bases between them. CDR1 and CDR2 (germline): SNHLY, FYNNEI. The CDR3 is 15 amino acids. Genomic DNA provided the template from which TCR beta VDJ and CDR3 profiles were obtained. Via MiXCR, TCRdb re-called the reads, giving one row per CDR3 protein. The sample contains 200,000 to 250,000 distinct CDR3 sequences, 34% of which appear only once. Study results and caveats: No significant difference in CD8+ Simpson's diversity was found between patients and controls. Shared by patients and controls, 25 to 30 CD8+ CDR3s were abundant in patients.

The source is a human donor in good health, serving as a control. The V and J genes are TRBV2 and TRBJ2-1; weak D call: TRBD2 (6 bases). Material: sorted CD4+, CD8+, or CD8+CD57+ T cells (not recorded which) from PBMCs. The CDR3 region is CASSERDPGLDEQFF. DNA of the CDR3: TGTGCCAGCAGTGAGCGGGACCCCGGCCTGGATGAGCAGTTCTTC.